Below are 28 T cell receptor beta chains sequenced from a single sample in a study of T cell responses to AZD1222 COVID-19 vaccine. Only in-frame clones appear in the TCRdb table, and some are missing; sequencing was by immunoSEQ multiplex PCR. This table has 110,000 or so clones, around 88% appearing once. The sample consisted of peripheral blood, taken 28 days after the second AZD1222 dose. The receptors were sampled from an adult who received the AZD1222 COVID-19 vaccine.

The DNA for the CDR3 is TGTGCCAGCGGGCTATACAGGCCCCGAGATTCACCCCTCCACTTT. This translates into CASGLYRPRDSPLHF. This chain joins TRBV19 and TRBJ1-6; D may be TRBD1 (5 bases). The CDR3 loop spans 15 amino acids. Germline CDR1 reads LNHDA; CDR2 reads SQIVND (reference sequence). The germline V and J ends were trimmed by 9 bases and 8 bases, with 20 bases remaining between them.

The chain carries TRBV6-5 and TRBJ2-7; D unresolved. The CDR3 consists of 12 residues. V was pared by 7 bases and J by 0 bases, with 7 bases between. The V gene's germline CDR1 is MNHEY and CDR2 SVGAGI. The CDR3 loop reads CASTSTSYEQYF. DNA of the CDR3: TGTGCCAGCACGAGCACCTCCTACGAGCAGTACTTC.

The V call is TRBV2, the J call TRBJ1-4; 7 bases match TRBD1. The J segment lost 12 bases and the V segment lost 3 bases, leaving 13 bases of the junction unmatched. From germline, CDR1 is SNHLY and CDR2 FYNNEI. CDR3 length: 15 residues. The CDR3 DNA is TGTGCCAGCAGTGACGGACAGGTAGCACCAAGCCAACTGTTTTTT. This translates into CASSDGQVAPSQLFF.

V usage is TRBV5-4 and J usage is TRBJ2-1, with TRBD2 matching 10 bases. The CDR3 loop spans 14 amino acids. The V gene end was trimmed by 5 bases and the J gene end by 3 bases; junction bases not matched to a gene: 2. CDR1 SGHNT and CDR2 YYREEE come from the germline V gene (reference sequence). The CDR3 coding sequence is TGTGCCAGCAGAGCGGGGGGGAACTACAATGAGCAGTTCTTC. Encoded protein: CASRAGGNYNEQFF.

The gene calls are TRBV19 and TRBJ2-1; 10 bases fit TRBD2. Germline trimming cut 4 bases from V and 9 bases from J; bases unmatched to any gene: 9. The germline gives CDR1 LNHDA, CDR2 SQIVND (reference sequence). The CDR3 runs 15 residues. CDR3 residues: CASSNPSGGRIEQFF. In DNA, the CDR3 is TGTGCCAGTAGTAACCCTAGCGGGGGAAGGATTGAGCAGTTCTTC.

The chain employs TRBV27 and TRBJ2-3; the D gene is possibly TRBD1 (6 bases). From germline, CDR1 is MNHEY and CDR2 SMNVEV (reference sequence). This CDR3 is 17 amino acids long. V was shortened by 5 bases and J by 3 bases, with 21 bases between the two germline ends. CDR3 protein: CASSLRDIRMGTDTQYF. CDR3 DNA: TGTGCCAGCAGTCTCCGGGACATACGGATGGGGACAGATACGCAGTATTTT.

This chain connects TRBV7-3 to TRBJ2-1, with 9 nucleotides matching TRBD1. There are 15 residues in the CDR3. J was trimmed by 2 bases and V by 1 base; bases with no gene match: 0. Germline V gives CDR1 SGHTA, CDR2 FQGTGA. The CDR3 nucleotides are TGTGCCAGCAGCTTAAGACAGGGGGCCTACAATGAGCAGTTCTTC. It encodes CASSLRQGAYNEQFF. The full variable domain, in which reference TRBV7-3 and TRBJ2-1 provide the parts outside the CDR3, is GAGVSQTPSNKVTEKGKYVELRCDPISGHTALYWYRQSLGQGPEFLIYFQGTGAADDSGLPNDRFFAVRPEGSVSTLKIQRTERGDSAVYLCASSLRQGAYNEQFFGPGTRLTVL.

The V gene is TRBV7-9, the J gene TRBJ1-1; D may be TRBD1 (6 bases). Per germline, CDR1 SEHNR and CDR2 FQNEAQ (reference sequence). The CDR3 runs 12 residues. Trimming removed 4 bases from V and 11 bases from J, with 14 bases in between. CDR3 sequence (DNA): TGTGCCAGCAGCTCAACGGGACAAGCGGCTTTCTTT. Translation gives CASSSTGQAAFF.

The rearrangement joins TRBV19 to TRBJ2-7; possible D gene TRBD2, 5 bases. CDR1 is LNHDA, CDR2 SQIVND, per germline (reference sequence). V was pared by 1 base and J by 5 bases, with 9 bases between. The CDR3 is 13 amino acids. The chain's CDR3 is CASSIGTAHEQYF. CDR3 nucleotides: TGTGCCAGTAGTATAGGGACTGCCCACGAGCAGTACTTC.

The table lists this clone with a count of one. The rearrangement uses TRBV28 and TRBJ2-2; weak D call: TRBD1 (6 bases). The CDR3 totals 16 residues. The V end lost 1 base, the J end lost 4 bases, and 13 bases lay between the germline ends. Germline CDR1 MDHEN, CDR2 SYDVKM. CDR3 in amino acids: CASSLFRGGGTGELFF. The CDR3 region has the DNA TGTGCCAGCAGTTTATTTCGAGGGGGTGGCACCGGGGAGCTGTTTTTT.

This sequence joins TRBV6-5 and TRBJ2-1, with D perhaps TRBD1 (6 bases). V dropped 4 bases and J dropped 4 bases, with 8 bases sitting between them. CDR3 length: 13 residues. The germline V gene encodes CDR1 MNHEY and CDR2 SVGAGI. The CDR3 loop is CASSWTAYNEQFF. CDR3 DNA: TGTGCCAGCAGTTGGACAGCTTACAATGAGCAGTTCTTC.

The V and J genes are TRBV2 and TRBJ1-3; no clear D. Between the trimmed V and J ends, which lost 0 bases and 3 bases, there was a span of 12 bases. This CDR3 is built from 16 residues. The V gene's germline CDR1 is SNHLY and CDR2 FYNNEI. CDR3 bases: TGTGCCAGCAGTGAAGCGCTTGGGGTTGATGGAAACACCATATATTTT. Translated: CASSEALGVDGNTIYF. The full variable domain, in which reference TRBV2 and TRBJ1-3 provide the parts outside the CDR3, is EPEVTQTPSHQVTQMGQEVILRCVPISNHLYFYWYRQILGQKVEFLVSFYNNEISEKSEIFDDQFSVERPDGSNFTLKIRSTKLEDSAMYFCASSEALGVDGNTIYFGEGSWLTVV.

In this sample, this clone turned up once. This chain connects TRBV4-1 to TRBJ1-1; no clear D gene. The CDR3 is 14 residues long. The germline gives CDR1 MGHRA, CDR2 YSYEKL. Trimming stripped 0 bases from V and 4 bases from J, with 9 bases between. This chain's CDR3 is CASSQDMGATEAFF. As DNA, the CDR3 is TGCGCCAGCAGCCAAGATATGGGAGCCACTGAAGCTTTCTTT.

The gene calls are TRBV7-9 and TRBJ2-7; a possible D gene is TRBD1 (5 bases). The CDR3 has 12 residues. V lost 4 bases and J 5 bases, leaving 9 bases between the germline ends. Germline CDR1 SEHNR, CDR2 FQNEAQ (reference sequence). CDR3 sequence reads: CASSSGLHEQYF. CDR3 DNA: TGTGCCAGCAGCTCAGGGTTGCACGAGCAGTACTTC.

The gene calls are TRBV3-1 (or the pseudogene TRBV3-2) and TRBJ1-5; D may be TRBD1 (6 bases). CDR1 and CDR2 (germline): LGHDT, YNNKEL (reference sequence). The CDR3 length is 14 residues. V shed 3 bases and J shed 1 base, with 7 bases lying between them. The CDR3 DNA is TGTGCCAGCAGCCAGGGGGCCAGCAATCAGCCCCAGCATTTT. Its protein product is CASSQGASNQPQHF.

The gene calls are TRBV9 and TRBJ1-2, with TRBD1 matching 8 bases. Trimming removed 4 bases from V and 6 bases from J; junction bases left unmatched: 14. CDR1 is SGDLS, CDR2 YYNGEE, per germline. The CDR3 extends over 16 amino acids. The CDR3 sequence is CASSPQPPDRDHGYTF. The CDR3 nucleotides read TGTGCCAGCAGCCCCCAACCCCCGGACAGGGATCATGGCTACACCTTC. The full variable domain, in which reference TRBV9 and TRBJ1-2 provide the parts outside the CDR3, is DSGVTQTPKHLITATGQRVTLRCSPRSGDLSVYWYQQSLDQGLQFLIQYYNGEERAKGNILERFSAQQFPDLHSELNLSSLELGDSALYFCASSPQPPDRDHGYTFGSGTRLTVV.

The chain carries TRBV4-1 and TRBJ1-6; D is possibly TRBD1 (6 bases). Germline V gives CDR1 MGHRA, CDR2 YSYEKL. Trimming took 1 base from V and 1 from J, leaving 8 bases between them. This CDR3 is 16 amino acids long. The CDR3, as DNA: TGCGCCAGCAGCCAAGCTGGACAGTCCTATAATTCACCCCTCCACTTT. This gives the protein CASSQAGQSYNSPLHF.

This clone was counted a few times. The chain recombines TRBV2 with TRBJ2-1; no clear D gene. The germline V and J ends were trimmed by 7 bases and 5 bases, with 15 bases remaining between them. In germline, CDR1 is SNHLY, CDR2 FYNNEI. This CDR3 has 14 amino acids. The CDR3 loop is CASNNPMANNEQFF. CDR3 in DNA: TGTGCCAGCAATAACCCGATGGCTAACAATGAGCAGTTCTTC.

The V gene is TRBV11-2, the J gene TRBJ2-7; 7 bases align to TRBD1. CDR1 and CDR2 (germline): SGHAT, FQNNGV. Trimming at V came to 2 bases and at J to 2 bases, leaving 6 bases not matched to a gene. The CDR3 covers 15 residues. The CDR3 DNA sequence: TGTGCCAGCAGCTTAACAGGACAGGCCCCCTACGAGCAGTACTTC. It yields the protein CASSLTGQAPYEQYF.

V and J are TRBV6-5 and TRBJ1-2, with no clear D. CDR3 size: 13 residues. The germline gives CDR1 MNHEY, CDR2 SVGAGI. Trimming took off 7 bases at V and 3 bases at J, with 12 bases between the two ends. In DNA, the CDR3 is TGTGCCAGCATTGGGCAGGCCGACTATGGCTACACCTTC. Amino acids: CASIGQADYGYTF.

The chain recombines TRBV12-5 with TRBJ2-7; 9 positions match TRBD1. There are 15 residues in the CDR3. The V segment lost 6 bases and the J segment 5 bases; nucleotides outside the gene matches: 11. Germline V lookup: CDR1 LGHNT, CDR2 FRNRAP. In DNA form, the CDR3 reads TGTGCTAGTGGCGTCCGGGACAGGGTGTCCCACGAGCAGTACTTC. Translated, it gives CASGVRDRVSHEQYF.

This rearrangement joins TRBV27 to TRBJ2-7; D call uncertain. The CDR3 is 14 amino acids. V gave up 3 bases and J gave up 2 bases, with 11 bases separating them. Germline CDR1 is MNHEY and CDR2 is SMNVEV (reference sequence). CDR3 nucleotides: TGTGCCAGCAGTTTTCAGACAACAACCTACGAGCAGTACTTC. This gives the protein CASSFQTTTYEQYF.

The rearrangement uses TRBV19 and TRBJ1-5; 8 bases line up with TRBD1. CDR1 is LNHDA, CDR2 SQIVND, per germline (reference sequence). This CDR3 is 17 amino acids long. After removal of 7 bases from V and 8 bases from J, the junction contained 19 bases not matched to a gene. CDR3 bases: TGTGCCAGTAAGGGAATGACAGGGGCCTTAACCAGCGAGCCCCAGCATTTT. This sequence encodes CASKGMTGALTSEPQHF.

The chain combines TRBV27 with TRBJ2-3, with D perhaps matching TRBD2 (5 bases). Trimming stripped 4 bases from V and 0 bases from J, with 14 bases between. The CDR3 has 16 residues. Germline V gene sequence: CDR1 MNHEY, CDR2 SMNVEV (reference sequence). CDR3 DNA: TGTGCCAGCAGTTCGGAACTAGAGCTTAGCACAGATACGCAGTATTTT. The encoded protein is CASSSELELSTDTQYF.

The chain recombines TRBV11-2 with TRBJ2-5; 8 nucleotides agree with TRBD2. Germline loops: CDR1 SGHAT, CDR2 FQNNGV. With 4 bases clipped from V and 5 bases from J, the junction kept 9 bases outside the gene matches. This CDR3 region has 15 residues. CDR3 sequence (DNA): TGTGCCAGCAGCTCTCCGGGACTAGAGGCGGAGACCCAGTACTTC. Translating gives CASSSPGLEAETQYF.

This sequence joins TRBV11-1 and TRBJ2-7; D is ambiguous. Trimming pared 2 bases from V and 5 bases from J, leaving 10 bases between. The germline gives CDR1 SGHAT, CDR2 FQDESV (reference sequence). The CDR3 contains 13 residues. CDR3 amino acids: CASSLSRNNEQYF. The CDR3 DNA reads as TGTGCCAGCAGCTTAAGCAGGAACAACGAGCAGTACTTC.

This clone was picked up a small number of times. The chain combines TRBV6-1 with TRBJ2-3; TRBD2 agrees at 12 bases. CDR1 is MNHNS, CDR2 SASEGT, per germline. The CDR3 covers 15 residues. Losses at the gene ends were 2 bases for V and 4 bases for J; bases not matched to a gene: 1. CDR3 DNA: TGTGCCAGCAGTGAACTAGCGGGGGGGCCAGATACGCAGTATTTT. Its translation is CASSELAGGPDTQYF.

J is TRBJ2-6 and V is TRBV30, with 8 bases identical to TRBD1. The CDR3 contains 15 residues. Germline V gene sequence: CDR1 GTSNPN, CDR2 SVGIG (reference sequence). The V segment lost 8 bases and the J segment 0 bases; nucleotides outside the gene matches: 6. The CDR3 loop is CAGTGGNSGANVLTF. As DNA, the CDR3 is TGTGCCGGGACAGGAGGCAACTCTGGGGCCAACGTCCTGACTTTC. The full variable domain, in which reference TRBV30 and TRBJ2-6 provide the parts outside the CDR3, is SQTIHQWPATLVQPVGSPLSLECTVEGTSNPNLYWYRQAAGRGLQLLFYSVGIGQISSEVPQNLSASRPQDRQFILSSKKLLLSDSGFYLCAGTGGNSGANVLTFGAGSRLTVL.